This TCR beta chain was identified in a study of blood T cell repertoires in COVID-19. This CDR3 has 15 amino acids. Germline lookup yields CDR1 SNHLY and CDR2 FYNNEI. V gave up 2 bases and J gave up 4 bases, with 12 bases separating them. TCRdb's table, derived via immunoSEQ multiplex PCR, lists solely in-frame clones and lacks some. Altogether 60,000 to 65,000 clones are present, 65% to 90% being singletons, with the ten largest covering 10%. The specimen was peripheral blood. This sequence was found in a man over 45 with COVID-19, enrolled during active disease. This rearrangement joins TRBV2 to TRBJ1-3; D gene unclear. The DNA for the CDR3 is TGTGCCAGCAGTGAAAGGAGAGCGGGCGGAAACACCATATATTTT. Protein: CASSERRAGGNTIYF.